One and the same sample provided the 6 T cell receptor beta chains below, sequenced in a study of blood T cell repertoires in COVID-19. Here immunoSEQ multiplex PCR was the method, and the copy in TCRdb shows in-frame clones only, minus some. The sample has about 76,000 clones, approximately 84% seen once. Material: peripheral blood. These receptor sequences come from a man between 60 and 75 years old with COVID-19, enrolled during active disease.

The genes are TRBV3-1 (or the pseudogene TRBV3-2) and TRBJ1-2; TRBD1 agrees at 8 bases. V gave up 1 base and J gave up 6 bases; unmatched junction bases: 4. CDR1 LGHDT and CDR2 YNNKEL come from the germline V gene (reference sequence). CDR3 length: 14 amino acids. The CDR3 spells CASSQVGTGDGYTF. CDR3 bases: TGTGCCAGCAGCCAAGTAGGGACAGGTGATGGCTACACCTTC.

The chain carries TRBV9 and TRBJ2-3, with 7 bases lining up with TRBD2. Per the germline V gene, CDR1 is SGDLS and CDR2 is YYNGEE. The ends lost 3 bases at V and 4 bases at J; junction bases unmatched: 5. The CDR3 contains 14 residues. The CDR3 loop reads CASSATLAADTQYF. The CDR3 coding sequence is TGTGCCAGCAGCGCAACCCTAGCGGCAGATACGCAGTATTTT.

This chain joins TRBV24-1 and TRBJ1-2, with D possibly being TRBD1 (5 bases). The CDR3 totals 13 residues. V was clipped by 7 bases and J by 8 bases, with 16 bases between them. Per the germline V gene, CDR1 is KGHDR and CDR2 is SFDVKD. The CDR3 protein is CATRQDRRGGYTF. CDR3 DNA sequence: TGTGCCACCAGACAGGACCGGAGGGGCGGCTACACCTTC.

The chain has TRBV7-3 and TRBJ2-3, with TRBD2 matching 7 bases. The CDR3 runs 15 residues. The germline V gene encodes CDR1 SGHTA and CDR2 FQGTGA. With 4 bases clipped from V and 4 bases from J, the junction kept 8 bases outside the gene matches. The CDR3 region has the DNA TGTGCCAGCAGCTCCCGGGCGGCGGGGGCAGATACGCAGTATTTT. As protein: CASSSRAAGADTQYF.

V and J are TRBV29-1 and TRBJ2-7, with 9 bases fitting TRBD1. The CDR3 sequence is 14 residues long. After removal of 8 bases from V and 2 bases from J, the junction contained 10 bases not matched to a gene. Looked up from germline, CDR1 is SQVTM and CDR2 is ANQGSEA. The CDR3 is CSTSGTGRTYEQYF. CDR3 DNA: TGCAGCACATCCGGGACAGGGAGGACCTACGAGCAGTACTTC.

The V and J genes are TRBV11-2 and TRBJ1-4; 8 nucleotides align to TRBD1. J gave up 7 bases and V 5 bases, and 9 bases lay outside the gene matches. This CDR3 has 15 amino acids. Germline CDR1 reads SGHAT; CDR2 reads FQNNGV. The CDR3 is CASSLEADRGEKLFF. CDR3 bases: TGTGCCAGCAGCCTCGAGGCTGACAGGGGTGAAAAACTGTTTTTT.